The TCR beta chain described here comes from a study of blood T cell repertoires in COVID-19. About the study: COVID-19 samples, acute and convalescent, were from the United States, Italy and Spain. T cells, B-cell-depleted T cells, or PBMCs supplied cDNA or gDNA.

How the authors handled the data: Reference gene primer amplification gave estimated nucleated cell counts. Repertoires were generated with immunoSEQ multiplex PCR, while TCRdb's copy carries only in-frame clones and drops some. The V and J calls and clone size are taken from that table; D and trimming were inferred from the DNA. The profile shows over 80,000 clones, 86% of them singletons. Trimming took 5 bases from V and 4 from J; bases not matched to a gene: 7. The germline V gene encodes CDR1 SNHLY and CDR2 FYNNEI. CDR3 length: 16 amino acids. This sequence was found in a man older than 75 with active or convalescent COVID-19. The chain uses TRBV2 and TRBJ2-1, with TRBD2 identical over 11 bases. Sequencing was carried out using peripheral blood. Here the CDR3 DNA reads TGTGCCAGCAGTAGGGTGGGACTAGCGGTGTACAATGAGCAGTTCTTC. It is translated as CASSRVGLAVYNEQFF. The full variable domain, completed using reference TRBV2 and TRBJ2-1, is EPEVTQTPSHQVTQMGQEVILRCVPISNHLYFYWYRQILGQKVEFLVSFYNNEISEKSEIFDDQFSVERPDGSNFTLKIRSTKLEDSAMYFCASSRVGLAVYNEQFFGPGTRLTVL.